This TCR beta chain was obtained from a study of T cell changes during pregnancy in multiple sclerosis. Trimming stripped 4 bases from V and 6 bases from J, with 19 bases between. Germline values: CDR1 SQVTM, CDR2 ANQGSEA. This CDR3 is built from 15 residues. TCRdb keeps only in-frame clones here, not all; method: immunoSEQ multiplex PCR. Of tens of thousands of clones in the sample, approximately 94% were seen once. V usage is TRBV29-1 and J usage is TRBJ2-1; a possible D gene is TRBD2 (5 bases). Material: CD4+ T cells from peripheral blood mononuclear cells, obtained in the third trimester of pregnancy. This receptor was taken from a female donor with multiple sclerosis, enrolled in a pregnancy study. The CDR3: CSVARTLSSFNEQFF. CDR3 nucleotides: TGCAGCGTTGCAAGGACTTTGTCAAGTTTCAATGAGCAGTTCTTC.